The 24 T cell receptor beta chains given below trace back to one sample, sequenced in a study of T cells in Graves' hyperthyroidism and ophthalmopathy. The TCR beta CDR3 regions underwent amplification using RNA transcripts as the source. First-round RT-PCR of the TCR CDR3 relied on the HTBI primer set. Via MiXCR, TCRdb re-called the multiplex PCR reads, giving one row per CDR3 protein. The sample includes 96,000 or so distinct CDR3 sequences, around 52% seen only once; the top ten take around 29%. Source material: blood. These TCRs come from a woman in her forties with Graves' hyperthyroidism.

At least ten counts were recorded for this clonotype. The chain has TRBV30 and TRBJ1-1; 7 bases align to TRBD1. J lost 0 bases, V lost 4 bases, and 2 bases had no gene match. The CDR3 contains 13 residues. Germline CDR1 reads GTSNPN; CDR2 reads SVGIG (reference sequence). The CDR3 DNA reads as TGTGCCTGGATGGGACAGATGAACACTGAAGCTTTCTTT. Translating gives CAWMGQMNTEAFF.

The chain is built from TRBV9 and TRBJ1-1, with D maybe TRBD1 (6 bases). The CDR3 covers 14 residues. The V end was cut by 5 bases, the J end by 3 bases, with 14 bases between. Germline lookup yields CDR1 SGDLS and CDR2 YYNGEE. CDR3 sequence reads: CASRGGGIDTEAFF. The CDR3, as DNA: TGTGCCAGCAGGGGGGGGGGCATTGACACTGAAGCTTTCTTT.

This clonotype was counted at least ten times. V gene TRBV20-1 combines with J gene TRBJ1-1; 7 nucleotides line up with TRBD1. CDR3 size: 12 residues. CDR1 DFQATT and CDR2 SNEGSKA come from the germline V gene (reference sequence). After removal of 4 bases from V and 10 bases from J, the junction contained 9 bases not matched to a gene. CDR3 sequence reads: CSATRQGPPAFF. The CDR3 bases are TGCAGTGCTACTAGACAGGGACCCCCAGCTTTCTTT.

This clonotype was seen ten or more times. V and J are TRBV9 and TRBJ1-3; D gene ambiguous. The CDR3 has 8 amino acids. The germline CDR1 and CDR2 sequences are SGDLS and YYNGEE. Trimming removed 10 bases from V and 4 bases from J, with 0 bases in between. DNA of the CDR3: TGTGCCGGAAACACCATATATTTT. Encoded protein: CAGNTIYF.

This clonotype has at least ten counts. The CDR3 DNA follows: TGCGCCAGCAGGCATGGACAGGCTAACTATGGCTACACCTTC. Translation gives CASRHGQANYGYTF. V usage is TRBV5-1 and J usage is TRBJ1-2, with 7 nucleotides matching TRBD1. The germline CDR1 and CDR2 sequences are SGHRS and YFSETQ. V shed 5 bases and J 0 bases; nucleotides not matched to a gene: 4. This CDR3 region has 14 residues.

This clonotype was counted between two and nine times. The V call is TRBV7-8, the J call TRBJ1-2; TRBD1 agrees at 8 bases. After removal of 3 bases from V and 5 bases from J, the junction contained 8 bases not matched to a gene. CDR1 is SGHVS and CDR2 is FQNEAQ in the germline V gene. CDR3 length: 15 amino acids. Here the CDR3 DNA reads TGTGCCAGCAGCTTCATCGTACAGGGGGGGTATGGCTACACCTTC. Its translation is CASSFIVQGGYGYTF.

DNA for the CDR3: TGTGCCAGCAGTTTGCGGACAAGTGGCAGGAACACCGGGGAGCTGTTTTTT. The encoded protein is CASSLRTSGRNTGELFF. This chain uses TRBV12-3 or TRBV12-4 with TRBJ2-2; D perhaps matches TRBD1 (5 bases). The CDR3 is 17 amino acids. Trimming cost V 3 bases and J 1 base, with 15 bases left between them.

At least ten counts were recorded for this clonotype. The J gene is TRBJ2-2, the V gene TRBV7-2; D is undetermined. V shed 1 base and J shed 6 bases, with 6 bases lying between them. The germline CDR1 and CDR2 sequences are SGHTA and FQGNSA. The CDR3 has 13 amino acids. The CDR3 DNA follows: TGTGCCAGCAGCTTAGGGGAATCCGGGGAGCTGTTTTTT. This gives the protein CASSLGESGELFF.

The chain employs TRBV29-1 and TRBJ2-6, with 8 bases matching TRBD2. CDR3 size: 14 residues. J gave up 0 bases and V 7 bases, and 2 bases lay outside the gene matches. Germline V lookup: CDR1 SQVTM, CDR2 ANQGSEA. As DNA, the CDR3 is TGCAGCGCCGCGGGGGGCTCTGGGGCCAACGTCCTGACTTTC. It specifies CSAAGGSGANVLTF.

The chain employs TRBV7-2 and TRBJ1-5, with D perhaps matching TRBD1 (5 bases). With 4 bases removed from V and 5 bases from J, the gap between germline ends came to 15 bases. There are 15 residues in the CDR3. Germline-derived CDR1 and CDR2 are SGHTA and FQGNSA. The CDR3 coding sequence is TGTGCCAGCAGCTCGAGGCCAAGGGGTGATCAGCCCCAGCATTTT. Protein: CASSSRPRGDQPQHF.

This clonotype appeared a few times. The chain has TRBV2 and TRBJ1-6; D gene ambiguous. The CDR3 loop spans 14 amino acids. Trimming stripped 7 bases from V and 7 bases from J, with 14 bases between. Germline CDR1 SNHLY, CDR2 FYNNEI. The CDR3 loop is CASIGSERNSPLHF. CDR3 sequence (DNA): TGTGCCAGCATAGGGAGTGAAAGGAATTCACCCCTCCACTTT. The whole variable domain, remainder taken from reference TRBV2 and TRBJ1-6, is EPEVTQTPSHQVTQMGQEVILRCVPISNHLYFYWYRQILGQKVEFLVSFYNNEISEKSEIFDDQFSVERPDGSNFTLKIRSTKLEDSAMYFCASIGSERNSPLHFGNGTRLTVT.

Many counts were recorded for this clonotype. V is TRBV20-1 and J is TRBJ2-7; 10 bases agree with TRBD2. Germline V lookup: CDR1 DFQATT, CDR2 SNEGSKA (reference sequence). V trimming: 0 bases; J trimming: 2 bases; junction bases outside the gene matches: 10. This CDR3 spans 17 amino acids. CDR3 in DNA: TGCAGTGCTAGAGAGGTTTGGCTAGCGGGAGTTACCTACGAGCAGTACTTC. Its translation: CSAREVWLAGVTYEQYF.

This clonotype appeared many times. The CDR3 DNA is TGTGCCAGCAGACGGGACAGCTCCTATAATTCACCCCTCCACTTT. It translates to CASRRDSSYNSPLHF. J is TRBJ1-6 and V is TRBV10-3; TRBD1 aligns across 7 bases. The CDR3 has 15 amino acids. Germline V gene sequence: CDR1 ENHRY, CDR2 SYGVKD. V lost 10 bases, J lost 0 bases, and 6 bases stayed unmatched.

With regard to this clonotype: The junction shows a germline mismatch at one end, possibly a read error. The chain joins TRBV7-8 to TRBJ2-2; either TRBD1 or TRBD2 may fit D (5 bases each). The CDR3 runs 13 residues. Germline CDR1 is SGHVS and CDR2 is FQNEAQ. CDR3 nucleotide sequence: TGTGCCAGCAGCCAAGACGGGGCCGGGGAGCTGGTTTTT. Encoded protein: CASSQDGAGELVF.

With regard to this clonotype: The junction shows a germline mismatch at one end, possibly a read error. The chain recombines TRBV4-1 with TRBJ2-1; maybe TRBD2 (6 bases). Germline CDR1 and CDR2: MGHRA and YSYEKL. The CDR3 is made up of 15 amino acids. CDR3 sequence (DNA): TGTGCCAGCAGCCCAAAGACTAGCTCCTACAATGAGCAGTTCTTC. Its translation is CASSPKTSSYNEQFF.

Comments on this clonotype: A read error is likely, as this CDR3 ends without the conserved phenylalanine or tryptophan. The DNA is omitted, as the CDR3 cannot be located on it reliably, and the CDR3 follows TCRdb's listing. This chain uses TRBV15 with TRBJ1-6; the table's D call, TRBD1, was not checked against the DNA. Germline CDR1 reads LNHNV; CDR2 reads YYDKDF (reference sequence). 9 amino acids form the CDR3, both terminal residues included. CDR3 protein: CATSKDSNY.

Turning to this clonotype: It is likely a read error, because the conserved phenylalanine at the end of the CDR3 is missing. The limits of the CDR3 on the DNA are not certain, so only TCRdb's listed CDR3 is given. The chain joins TRBV11-3 to TRBJ1-3; the table gives TRBD1 as D, unverified against the DNA. 11 amino acids form the CDR3, both terminal residues included. The V gene's germline CDR1 is SGHNT and CDR2 YENEEA. CDR3 residues: CASSLAGQGNT.

V usage is TRBV25-1 and J usage is TRBJ1-2; tentative D call: TRBD1 (6 bases). The CDR3 runs 11 residues. In germline, CDR1 is MGHDK, CDR2 SYGVNS. The CDR3 is CAYWDTYGYTF. CDR3 coding DNA: TGTGCATACTGGGACACCTATGGCTACACCTTC.

The rearrangement uses TRBV7-6 and TRBJ2-5, with 7 bases that match TRBD2. The germline V gene has CDR1 SGHVS and CDR2 FNYEAQ. V lost 5 bases, J lost 1 base, and 10 bases stayed unmatched. There are 16 residues in the CDR3. The CDR3 DNA reads as TGTGCCAGCAGCCAAGCGACTAGCAGCACCCAAGAGACCCAGTACTTC. This translates into CASSQATSSTQETQYF.

The genes are TRBV5-4 and TRBJ2-5, with TRBD2 matching over 9 bases. V was pared by 5 bases and J by 2 bases, with 7 bases of the junction left unmatched. There are 15 residues in the CDR3. Germline loops: CDR1 SGHNT, CDR2 YYREEE (reference sequence). CDR3 sequence reads: CASSGRGRGQETQYF. CDR3 nucleotides: TGTGCCAGCAGTGGCCGCGGGAGGGGACAAGAGACCCAGTACTTC.

V and J are TRBV15 and TRBJ1-2; D remains ambiguous. V was cut by 0 bases and J by 8 bases, with 16 bases left in between. This CDR3 contains 15 residues. Germline loops: CDR1 LNHNV, CDR2 YYDKDF (reference sequence). The CDR3 spells CATSREIGSGGGYTF. As DNA, the CDR3 is TGTGCCACCAGCAGAGAAATTGGCAGCGGTGGAGGCTACACCTTC.

Turning to this clonotype: Since a much larger clone is just one base distant, this may be a read error. This chain links TRBV9 with TRBJ2-3, with 16 bases fitting TRBD2. The J segment lost 4 bases and the V segment lost 9 bases, leaving 5 bases of the junction unmatched. The CDR3 is 15 residues long. Germline assignment: CDR1 SGDLS and CDR2 YYNGEE. The CDR3 DNA reads TGTGCCAACAGGGGACTAGCGGGAGGGGCAGATACGCAGTATTTT. The encoded protein is CANRGLAGGADTQYF.

This clonotype was recorded once. The V and J genes are TRBV9 and TRBJ2-7; 11 bases are shared with TRBD1. V lost 3 bases, J lost 5 bases, and 4 bases stayed unmatched. This CDR3 has 14 residues. Germline-derived CDR1 and CDR2 are SGDLS and YYNGEE. CDR3 region: CASSGGTGGNEQYF. CDR3 nucleotides: TGTGCCAGCAGCGGAGGGACAGGGGGTAACGAGCAGTACTTC.

This chain joins TRBV6-5 and TRBJ1-6, with a possible D match to TRBD1 (5 bases). Looked up from germline, CDR1 is MNHEY and CDR2 is SVGAGI. The CDR3 loop spans 18 amino acids. Trimming shortened V by 4 bases and J by 0 bases, and 16 bases separated the two germline ends. Here the CDR3 DNA reads TGTGCCAGCAGTTTCGGGACTCTTGGAAGCTCCTATAATTCACCCCTCCACTTT. Translation gives CASSFGTLGSSYNSPLHF.